This TCR beta chain came from a study of T cell changes during pregnancy in multiple sclerosis. V was shortened by 6 bases and J by 2 bases, with 13 bases between the two germline ends. Germline-derived CDR1 and CDR2 are ENHRY and SYGVKD. The CDR3 is made up of 15 amino acids. Sequencing used immunoSEQ multiplex PCR; TCRdb keeps in-frame clones, though not all of them. The repertoire includes some 110,000 clones, about 90% of them detected once, and about 1.6% sits in the top ten. The chain has TRBV10-3 and TRBJ2-2, with no clear D. The clonotype was recovered from a female donor with multiple sclerosis, enrolled in a pregnancy study. Specimen: peripheral blood, collected before pregnancy. This CDR3 reads CAIRSTAINTGELFF. DNA for the CDR3: TGTGCCATCAGAAGTACCGCTATCAACACCGGGGAGCTGTTTTTT.